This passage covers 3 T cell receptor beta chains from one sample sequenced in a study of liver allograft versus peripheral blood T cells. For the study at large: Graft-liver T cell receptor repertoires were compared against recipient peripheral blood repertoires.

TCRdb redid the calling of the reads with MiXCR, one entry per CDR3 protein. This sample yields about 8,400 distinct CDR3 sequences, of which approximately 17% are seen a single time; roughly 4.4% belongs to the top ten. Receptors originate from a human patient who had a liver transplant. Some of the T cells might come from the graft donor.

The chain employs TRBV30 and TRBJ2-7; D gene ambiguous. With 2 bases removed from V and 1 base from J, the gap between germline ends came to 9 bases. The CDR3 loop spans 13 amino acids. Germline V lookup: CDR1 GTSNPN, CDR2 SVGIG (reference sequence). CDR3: CAWSRWGSYEQYF. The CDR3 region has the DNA TGTGCCTGGAGTCGGTGGGGTTCCTACGAGCAGTACTTC.

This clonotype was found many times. The CDR3 DNA sequence: TGTGCCAGCACCCGGGACAGGTTCACAGATACGCAGTATTTT. The encoded protein is CASTRDRFTDTQYF. V and J are TRBV27 and TRBJ2-3; 8 bases align to TRBD1. The length of the CDR3 is 14 residues. Germline loops: CDR1 MNHEY, CDR2 SMNVEV (reference sequence). Unmatched junction bases numbered 5, after V lost 7 bases and J lost 2 bases.

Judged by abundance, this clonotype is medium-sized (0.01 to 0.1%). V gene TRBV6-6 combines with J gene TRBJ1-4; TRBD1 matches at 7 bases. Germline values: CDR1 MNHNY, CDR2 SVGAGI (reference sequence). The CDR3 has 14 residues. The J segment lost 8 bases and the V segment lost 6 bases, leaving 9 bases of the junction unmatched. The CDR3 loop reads CASRPNRGREKLFF. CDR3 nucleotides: TGTGCCAGCAGACCAAACAGGGGTCGGGAAAAACTGTTTTTT.